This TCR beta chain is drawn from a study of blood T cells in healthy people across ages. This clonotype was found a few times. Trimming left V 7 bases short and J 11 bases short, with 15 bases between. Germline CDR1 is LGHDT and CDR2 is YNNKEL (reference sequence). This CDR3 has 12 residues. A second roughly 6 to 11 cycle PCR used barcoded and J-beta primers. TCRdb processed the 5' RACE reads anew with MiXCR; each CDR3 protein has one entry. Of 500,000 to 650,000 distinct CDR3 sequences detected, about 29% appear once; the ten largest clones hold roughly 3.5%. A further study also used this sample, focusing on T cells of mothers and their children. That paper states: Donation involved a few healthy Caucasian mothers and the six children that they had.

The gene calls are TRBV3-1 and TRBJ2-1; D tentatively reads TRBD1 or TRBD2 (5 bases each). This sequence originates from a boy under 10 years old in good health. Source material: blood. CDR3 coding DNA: TGTGCCAGCACCGCGCCGGGGACCCAGCAGTTCTTC. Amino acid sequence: CASTAPGTQQFF.